The source of this T cell receptor (beta chain) is a study of neurological immune-mediated disorders. The time point is: longitudinal time-point 2. TCRdb independently ran MiXCR on the 5' RACE reads; one entry per CDR3 protein. In the table there are roughly 80,000 distinct CDR3 sequences, 4.5% to 7.5% of which are singletons. The TCR originated in a woman aged 60-70 years with multiple sclerosis. Material for sequencing was PBMCs.

CDR3 sequence (DNA): TGTGCCAGCAGTTTTATGGGGACAGCCCTCCAAGAGACCCAGTACTTC. Residues: CASSFMGTALQETQYF. The chain links TRBV28 to TRBJ2-5; 7 positions agree with TRBD1. V shed 3 bases, J shed 1 base, and the junction held 8 bases outside the gene matches. Germline loops: CDR1 MDHEN, CDR2 SYDVKM. This CDR3 is 16 amino acids long. The whole variable domain, remainder taken from reference TRBV28 and TRBJ2-5, is DVKVTQSSRYLVKRTGEKVFLECVQDMDHENMFWYRQDPGLGLRLIYFSYDVKMKEKGDIPEGYSVSREKKERFSLILESASTNQTSMYLCASSFMGTALQETQYFGPGTRLLVL.